The 9 T cell receptor beta chains reported below all come from one sample, sequenced in a study of PD-L1 blockade in urothelial cancer. Time point reported: peripheral blood 6 weeks after treatment start. Profiled with immunoSEQ multiplex PCR; TCRdb holds only in-frame clones, not every one. The table lists 100,000 to 150,000 clones, roughly 86% of them singletons, with 2.4% in the top ten. This specimen consisted of PBMCs, obtained around atezolizumab (anti-PD-L1) treatment. These receptors were obtained from a middle-aged man with urothelial cancer.

This sequence joins TRBV28 and TRBJ2-7, with 7 bases that match TRBD1. The CDR3 covers 13 residues. J lost 4 bases, V lost 1 base, and 1 base had no gene match. Germline V gene lookup returns CDR1 MDHEN and CDR2 SYDVKM. CDR3 loop: CASSLSRGYEQYF. The CDR3 bases are TGTGCCAGCAGTTTATCCAGGGGGTACGAGCAGTACTTC.

The count of this clone is one. The chain has TRBV28 and TRBJ1-4; no reliable D call. Germline V lookup: CDR1 MDHEN, CDR2 SYDVKM. With 3 bases removed from V and 9 bases from J, the gap between germline ends came to 17 bases. This CDR3 is 15 amino acids long. CDR3 in amino acids: CASSFIREISKKLFF. In DNA, the CDR3 is TGTGCCAGCAGTTTTATTCGCGAGATAAGTAAAAAACTGTTTTTT.

V gene TRBV10-3 combines with J gene TRBJ1-2, with 11 bases fitting TRBD1. The CDR3 covers 17 residues. V lost 2 bases to trimming and J lost 4 bases; unmatched junction nucleotides: 9. The V gene's germline CDR1 is ENHRY and CDR2 SYGVKD. In DNA form, the CDR3 reads TGTGCCATCAGTGAGAGACTGGGACAGGGGGGTTCCTATGGCTACACCTTC. Its translation is CAISERLGQGGSYGYTF.

The V gene is TRBV6-6, the J gene TRBJ1-6; D is perhaps TRBD1 (6 bases). Germline-derived CDR1 and CDR2 are MNHNY and SVGAGI (reference sequence). CDR3 size: 15 residues. Deletions cut 7 bases from V and 7 bases from J, with 17 bases between. The CDR3 nucleotides read TGTGCCAGCAAACCGGACAGCGGTGAAAATTCACCCCTCCACTTT. Its translation: CASKPDSGENSPLHF.

The CDR3 DNA reads as TGTGCCAGCAGCTTATTGGCCCCCGGTCGCGGCACTGAAGCTTTCTTT. Translation gives CASSLLAPGRGTEAFF. The V gene is TRBV11-2, the J gene TRBJ1-1; D gene ambiguous. CDR3 size: 16 residues. Per germline, CDR1 SGHAT and CDR2 FQNNGV. Trimming cost V 2 bases and J 4 bases, with 17 bases left between them.

This clone was observed a few times. V and J are TRBV28 and TRBJ1-5; TRBD1 is a possible D gene (5 bases). Germline loops: CDR1 MDHEN, CDR2 SYDVKM. Trimming cost V 6 bases and J 7 bases, with 10 bases left between them. This CDR3 has 12 amino acids. In DNA form, the CDR3 reads TGTGCCAGCAGGGGGGGGTCCCAGCCCCAGCATTTT. Protein: CASRGGSQPQHF.

The chain is built from TRBV7-8 and TRBJ1-4; 8 bases align to TRBD1. Germline CDR1 reads SGHVS; CDR2 reads FQNEAQ. Trimming cost V 5 bases and J 4 bases; bases outside gene matches: 9. The CDR3 contains 16 residues. The DNA of the CDR3 is TGTGCCAGCAGCGGGAGTCCGGGACAGGTTAATGAAAAACTGTTTTTT. It is translated as CASSGSPGQVNEKLFF.

In this sample, this clone turned up once. This chain joins TRBV7-9 and TRBJ2-4; D is ambiguous. V gave up 4 bases and J gave up 1 base, with 5 bases separating them. Looked up from germline, CDR1 is SEHNR and CDR2 is FQNEAQ (reference sequence). The CDR3 has 13 residues. DNA for the CDR3: TGTGCCAGCAGCTCCTTTGCCAAAAACATTCAGTACTTC. It yields the protein CASSSFAKNIQYF.

The chain couples TRBV6-5 to TRBJ2-1, with TRBD1 as a possible D gene (6 bases). CDR1 MNHEY and CDR2 SVGAGI come from the germline V gene. The length of the CDR3 is 14 residues. V shed 6 bases and J shed 3 bases, with 12 bases lying between them. The DNA of the CDR3 is TGTGCCAGCAGAACCGGGACAATCTACAATGAGCAGTTCTTC. It encodes CASRTGTIYNEQFF.